This T cell receptor (beta chain) was sequenced in a study of blood T cell repertoires in COVID-19. Across the whole study: Samples taken during acute and convalescent COVID-19 were collected in the United States, Italy and Spain. T cells, B-cell-depleted T cells, or PBMCs supplied cDNA or gDNA.

Enrollment of patients from Seattle took place during active infection, with longitudinal follow-up. CDR1 is LGHDT and CDR2 is YNNKEL in the germline V gene (reference sequence). The CDR3 runs 15 residues. V lost 0 bases and J lost 6, with 13 bases in between. How the authors handled the data: By means of reference gene primer amplification, nucleated cell counts were estimated. Profiling relied on immunoSEQ multiplex PCR, and the TCRdb table lists in-frame clones only, not all of them. That table is the source of V, J and clone size, and D and trimming were worked out from the DNA. The sample comprises more than 200,000 clones, about 87% of which are singletons, and less than 3.5% rests with the top ten.

The rearrangement links TRBV3-1 (or the pseudogene TRBV3-2) to TRBJ2-3; maybe TRBD1 (6 bases). The receptor was isolated from a man aged 25 to 45 with COVID-19, enrolled during active disease. The specimen was peripheral blood. The CDR3 spells CASSQDGGLRDTQYF. For the CDR3, the DNA is TGTGCCAGCAGCCAAGATGGGGGCCTTAGGGATACGCAGTATTTT.